This note documents a single TCR beta chain sequence. This record belongs to a study of T cells in Graves' hyperthyroidism and ophthalmopathy. The germline V gene has CDR1 DFQATT and CDR2 SNEGSKA (reference sequence). The CDR3 covers 13 residues. The V and J ends lost 5 bases and 6 bases respectively, with 11 bases between them. Amplified TCR beta CDR3 regions came from RNA transcripts. During a first-round RT-PCR of the TCR CDR3, the HTBI primer set was used. MiXCR, run by TCRdb on the multiplex PCR reads, gives a single entry per CDR3 protein. This table holds 550,000 to 850,000 distinct CDR3 sequences, around 20% found once.

V usage is TRBV20-1 and J usage is TRBJ1-6; no clear D. Material for sequencing was blood. This TCR was recovered from a woman aged 50 to 60 with Graves' hyperthyroidism that later progressed to Graves' ophthalmopathy. The CDR3 bases are TGCAGTGCTCTACCAGGAGGTAATTCACCCCTCCACTTT. This gives the protein CSALPGGNSPLHF.